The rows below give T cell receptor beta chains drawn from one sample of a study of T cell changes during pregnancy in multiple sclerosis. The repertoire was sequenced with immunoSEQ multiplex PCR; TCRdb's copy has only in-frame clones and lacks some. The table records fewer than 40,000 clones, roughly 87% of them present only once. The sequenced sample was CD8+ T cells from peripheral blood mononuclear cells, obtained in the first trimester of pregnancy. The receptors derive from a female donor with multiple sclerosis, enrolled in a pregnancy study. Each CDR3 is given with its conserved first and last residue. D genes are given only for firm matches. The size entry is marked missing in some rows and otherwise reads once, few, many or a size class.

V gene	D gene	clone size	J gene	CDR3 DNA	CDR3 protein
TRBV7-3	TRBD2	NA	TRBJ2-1	TGTGCCAGCAGCTTATCACTAGCGGGAGGACCATCTACCTACAATGAGCAGTTCTTC	CASSLSLAGGPSTYNEQFF
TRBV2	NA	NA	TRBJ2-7	TGTGCCAGCAGATTCGGGGAAGAGCAGTACTTC	CASRFGEEQYF
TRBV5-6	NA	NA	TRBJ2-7	TGTGCCAGCAGCTTGGGGGGGCTTGGCTACGAGCAGTACTTC	CASSLGGLGYEQYF
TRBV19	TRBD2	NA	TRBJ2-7	TGTGCCAGTAGTCCGCTCAGGAGCGGGAGGCGAGACGAGCAGTACTTC	CASSPLRSGRRDEQYF
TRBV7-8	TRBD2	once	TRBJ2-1	TGTGCCAGCAGCACCCAGTCTAGCGGGAGTTACAATGAGCAGTTCTTC	CASSTQSSGSYNEQFF
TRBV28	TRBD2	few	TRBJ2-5	TGTGCCAGCAGTTTATCAGAGCGGGAGAGGGGGGTAGAGACCCAGTACTTC	CASSLSERERGVETQYF
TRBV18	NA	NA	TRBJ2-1	TGTGCCAGCTCACCACCGGAGTCCAGTGATGAGCAGTTCTTC	CASSPPESSDEQFF
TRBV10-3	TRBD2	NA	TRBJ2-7	TGTGCCATCAGTGAGGCGGGGGGGACTACTTACGAGCAGTACTTC	CAISEAGGTTYEQYF
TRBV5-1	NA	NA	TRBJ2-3	TGCGCCAGCACGGGGGCAGATACGCAGTATTTT	CASTGADTQYF
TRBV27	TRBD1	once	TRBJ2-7	TGTGCCAGCTCCGGGACAGGGGGCCACGAGCAGTACTTC	CASSGTGGHEQYF
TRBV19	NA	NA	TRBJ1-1	TGTGCCAGCACACAATGGTCGGGGAACACTGAAGCTTTCTTT	CASTQWSGNTEAFF
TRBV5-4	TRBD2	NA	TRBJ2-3	TGTGCCAGCAGCTTGGCTTTGAGCGGGAAAACAGATACGCAGTATTTT	CASSLALSGKTDTQYF
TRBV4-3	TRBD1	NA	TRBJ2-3	TGCGCCAGCAGCCCAGGAGCCGGGACAGAAACAGATACGCAGTATTTT	CASSPGAGTETDTQYF
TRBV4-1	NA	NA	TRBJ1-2	TGCGCCAGCAGCCAACTAAACAGGGATTTACATGGCTACACCTTC	CASSQLNRDLHGYTF
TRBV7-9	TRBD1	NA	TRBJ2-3	TGTGCCAGCAGAAAGGGACAGGGCACAGATACGCAGTATTTT	CASRKGQGTDTQYF
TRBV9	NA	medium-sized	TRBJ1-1	TGTGCCAGCAGCGTAGGGGCAGATGAAGCTTTCTTT	CASSVGADEAFF
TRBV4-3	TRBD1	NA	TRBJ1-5	TGCGCCAGGGTCAGGGGGTTTGGGAAGAATCAGCCCCAGCATTTT	CARVRGFGKNQPQHF
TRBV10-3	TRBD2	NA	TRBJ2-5	TGTGCCATCAGTGTTGGGAGGGCCCAAGAGACCCAGTACTTC	CAISVGRAQETQYF
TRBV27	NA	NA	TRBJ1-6	TGTGCCAGCAGTTTCATAGGGGCCAATTCACCCCTCCACTTT	CASSFIGANSPLHF
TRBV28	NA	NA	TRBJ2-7	TGTGCCAGCAGTTTAAAGGTTTATGGGAGCTACGAGCAGTACTTC	CASSLKVYGSYEQYF